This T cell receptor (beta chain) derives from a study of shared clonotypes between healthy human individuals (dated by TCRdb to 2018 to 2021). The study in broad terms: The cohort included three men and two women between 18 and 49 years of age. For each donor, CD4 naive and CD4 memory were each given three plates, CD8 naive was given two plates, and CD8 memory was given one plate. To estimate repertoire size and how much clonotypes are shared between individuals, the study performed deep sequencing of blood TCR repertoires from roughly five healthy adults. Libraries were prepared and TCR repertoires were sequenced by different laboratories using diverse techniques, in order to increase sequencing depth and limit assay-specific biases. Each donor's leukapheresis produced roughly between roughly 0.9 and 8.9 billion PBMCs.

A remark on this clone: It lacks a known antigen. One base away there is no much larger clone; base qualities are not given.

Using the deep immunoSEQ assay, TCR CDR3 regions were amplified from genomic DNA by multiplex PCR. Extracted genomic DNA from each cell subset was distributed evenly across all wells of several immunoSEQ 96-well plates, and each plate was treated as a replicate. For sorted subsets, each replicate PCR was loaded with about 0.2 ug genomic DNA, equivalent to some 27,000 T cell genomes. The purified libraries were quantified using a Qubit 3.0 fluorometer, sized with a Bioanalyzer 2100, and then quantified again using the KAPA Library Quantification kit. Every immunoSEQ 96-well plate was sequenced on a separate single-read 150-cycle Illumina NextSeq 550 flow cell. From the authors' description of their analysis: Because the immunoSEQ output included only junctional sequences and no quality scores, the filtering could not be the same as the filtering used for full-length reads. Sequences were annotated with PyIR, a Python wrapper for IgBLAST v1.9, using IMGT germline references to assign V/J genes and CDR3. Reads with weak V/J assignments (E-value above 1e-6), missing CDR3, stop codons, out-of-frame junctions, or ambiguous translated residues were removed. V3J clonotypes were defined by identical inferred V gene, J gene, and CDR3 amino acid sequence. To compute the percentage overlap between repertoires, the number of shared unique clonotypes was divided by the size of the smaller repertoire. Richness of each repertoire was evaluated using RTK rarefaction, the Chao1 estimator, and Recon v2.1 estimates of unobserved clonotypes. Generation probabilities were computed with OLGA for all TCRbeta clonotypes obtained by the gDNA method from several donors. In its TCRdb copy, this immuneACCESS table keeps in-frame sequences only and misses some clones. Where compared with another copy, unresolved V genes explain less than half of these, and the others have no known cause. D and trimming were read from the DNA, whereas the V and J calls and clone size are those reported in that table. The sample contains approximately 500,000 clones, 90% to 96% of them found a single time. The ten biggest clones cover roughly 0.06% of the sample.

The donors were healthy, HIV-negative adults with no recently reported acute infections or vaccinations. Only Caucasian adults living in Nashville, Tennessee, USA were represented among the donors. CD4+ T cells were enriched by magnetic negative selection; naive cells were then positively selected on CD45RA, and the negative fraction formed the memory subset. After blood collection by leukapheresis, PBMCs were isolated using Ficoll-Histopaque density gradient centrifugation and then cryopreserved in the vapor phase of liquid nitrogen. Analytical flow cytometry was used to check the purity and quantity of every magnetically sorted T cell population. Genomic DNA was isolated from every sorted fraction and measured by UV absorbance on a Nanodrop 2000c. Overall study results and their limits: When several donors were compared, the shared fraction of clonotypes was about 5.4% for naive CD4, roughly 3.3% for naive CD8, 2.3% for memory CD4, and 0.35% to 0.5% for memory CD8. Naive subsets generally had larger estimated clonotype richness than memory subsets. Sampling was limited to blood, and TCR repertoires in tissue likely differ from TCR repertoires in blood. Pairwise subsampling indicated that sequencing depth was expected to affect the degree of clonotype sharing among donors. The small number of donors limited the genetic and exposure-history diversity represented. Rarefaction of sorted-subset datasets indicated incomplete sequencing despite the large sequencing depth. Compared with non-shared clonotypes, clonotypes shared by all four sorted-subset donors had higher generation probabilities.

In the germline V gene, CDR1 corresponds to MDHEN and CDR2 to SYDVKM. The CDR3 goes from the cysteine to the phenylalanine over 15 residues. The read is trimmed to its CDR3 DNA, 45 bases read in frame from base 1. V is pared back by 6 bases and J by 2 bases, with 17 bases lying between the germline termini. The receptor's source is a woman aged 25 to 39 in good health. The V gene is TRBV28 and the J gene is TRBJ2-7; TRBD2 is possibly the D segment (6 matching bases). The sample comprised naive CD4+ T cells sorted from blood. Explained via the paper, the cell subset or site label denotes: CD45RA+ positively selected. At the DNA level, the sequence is TGTGCCAGCAGATCGACCGGACTAAACCCCTACGAGCAGTACTTC. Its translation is CASRSTGLNPYEQYF. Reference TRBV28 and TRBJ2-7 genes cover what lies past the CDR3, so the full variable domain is DVKVTQSSRYLVKRTGEKVFLECVQDMDHENMFWYRQDPGLGLRLIYFSYDVKMKEKGDIPEGYSVSREKKERFSLILESASTNQTSMYLCASRSTGLNPYEQYFGPGTRLTVT.